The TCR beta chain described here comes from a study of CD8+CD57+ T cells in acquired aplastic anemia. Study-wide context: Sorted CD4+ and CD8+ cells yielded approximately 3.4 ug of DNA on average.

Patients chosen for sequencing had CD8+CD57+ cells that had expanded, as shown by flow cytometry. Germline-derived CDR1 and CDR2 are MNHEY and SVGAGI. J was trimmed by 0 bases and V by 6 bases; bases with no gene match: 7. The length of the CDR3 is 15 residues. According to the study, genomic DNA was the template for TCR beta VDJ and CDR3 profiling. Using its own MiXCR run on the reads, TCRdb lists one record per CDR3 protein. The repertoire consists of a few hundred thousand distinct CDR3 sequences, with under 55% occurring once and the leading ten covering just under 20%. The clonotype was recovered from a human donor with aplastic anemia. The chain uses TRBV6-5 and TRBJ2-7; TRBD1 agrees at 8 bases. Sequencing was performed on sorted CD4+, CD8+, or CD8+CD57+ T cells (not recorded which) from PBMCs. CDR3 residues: CASSLRQGISYEQYF. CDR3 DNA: TGTGCCAGCAGCCTAAGACAGGGGATCTCCTACGAGCAGTACTTC.